This entry lists 20 T cell receptor beta chains sequenced from one sample in a study of vaccination and CD4 T cells after COVID-19. TCRdb called the PCR reads again in MiXCR, with one record for every CDR3 protein. There are roughly 14,000 distinct CDR3 sequences in the sample; 69% occur only once, and around 1.2% lies in the top ten. The input for sequencing was CD4+ T cells from blood, taken after SARS-CoV-2 vaccination. The receptors come from a human donor who had recovered from COVID-19.

The chain links TRBV18 to TRBJ2-5; 12 positions agree with TRBD1. After removal of 0 bases from V and 5 bases from J, the junction contained 7 bases not matched to a gene. The CDR3 is made up of 17 amino acids. The germline V gene encodes CDR1 KGHSH and CDR2 LQKENI. The CDR3 is CASSPPGTGGLSETQYF. The CDR3 DNA follows: TGTGCCAGCTCACCACCCGGGACAGGGGGCTTGAGTGAGACCCAGTACTTC.

This chain links TRBV5-4 with TRBJ2-7; D gene uncertain. This CDR3 has 12 amino acids. The V gene lost 2 bases and the J gene lost 4 bases, with 7 bases spanning the gap. CDR1 and CDR2 (germline): SGHNT, YYREEE (reference sequence). CDR3 protein: CASSFPGYEQYF. The CDR3 bases are TGTGCCAGCAGCTTCCCTGGGTACGAGCAGTACTTC.

The genes are TRBV28 and TRBJ2-5; 10 bases are a match to TRBD2. Germline CDR1 is MDHEN and CDR2 is SYDVKM. With V trimmed by 3 bases and J by 2 bases, 9 bases remained unmatched. The CDR3 totals 17 residues. The CDR3 region has the DNA TGTGCCAGCAGTTTGTCTAGCGGGAGAGGCCGGCAAGAGACCCAGTACTTC. It specifies CASSLSSGRGRQETQYF.

This clonotype occurred once. The rearrangement links TRBV6-1 to TRBJ2-1; tentatively, D is TRBD2 (6 bases). This CDR3 contains 16 residues. Germline lookup yields CDR1 MNHNS and CDR2 SASEGT. V lost 0 bases to trimming and J lost 0 bases, with 9 bases between them. DNA for the CDR3: TGTGCCAGCAGTGAAGCCGGAGGGTACTCCTACAATGAGCAGTTCTTC. Amino acids: CASSEAGGYSYNEQFF.

The V call is TRBV20-1, the J call TRBJ2-1; 9 bases fit TRBD1. J was trimmed by 4 bases and V by 3 bases; bases with no gene match: 7. Looked up from germline, CDR1 is DFQATT and CDR2 is SNEGSKA (reference sequence). The length of the CDR3 is 15 residues. The DNA for the CDR3 is TGCAGTGCTAGGGCCGGGACAGGGTTATACAATGAGCAGTTCTTC. Its protein product is CSARAGTGLYNEQFF.

The chain recombines TRBV28 with TRBJ2-5, with 12 bases matching TRBD2. From germline, CDR1 is MDHEN and CDR2 SYDVKM. The CDR3 spans 14 residues. V dropped 10 bases and J dropped 5; count of bases not matched to a gene: 8. CDR3 bases: TGTGCCACCAGAGGACTAGCGGGATTGGAGACCCAGTACTTC. Its translation is CATRGLAGLETQYF.

The gene calls are TRBV4-1 and TRBJ2-4, with a possible D match to TRBD1 (6 bases). CDR3 length: 16 residues. V was cut by 4 bases and J by 2 bases, with 15 bases left in between. Germline lookup yields CDR1 MGHRA and CDR2 YSYEKL. In DNA, the CDR3 is TGCGCCAGCAGCCCCATTCGGGACACATCCAAAAACATTCAGTACTTC. Protein sequence: CASSPIRDTSKNIQYF.

The chain carries TRBV10-3 and TRBJ2-4; TRBD2 might be the D (5 bases). Germline lookup yields CDR1 ENHRY and CDR2 SYGVKD. CDR3 length: 16 amino acids. V shed 0 bases and J shed 0 bases, with 9 bases lying between them. The CDR3 reads CAISESRGLAKNIQYF. The CDR3 bases are TGTGCCATCAGTGAGTCCCGCGGGTTAGCCAAAAACATTCAGTACTTC.

This clonotype was recorded a few times. The chain recombines TRBV7-2 with TRBJ2-3; D call uncertain. The CDR3 totals 13 residues. V was shortened by 4 bases and J by 4 bases, with 9 bases between the two germline ends. The germline CDR1 and CDR2 sequences are SGHTA and FQGNSA. CDR3 bases: TGTGCCAGCAGCTCAATGAACGCAGATACGCAGTATTTT. It is translated as CASSSMNADTQYF.

This clonotype came up a few times. The chain has TRBV27 and TRBJ1-6; 9 positions agree with TRBD1. The CDR3 sequence is 16 residues long. V gave up 3 bases and J gave up 7 bases; unmatched junction bases: 7. Looked up from germline, CDR1 is MNHEY and CDR2 is SMNVEV (reference sequence). The CDR3 spells CASSFYTGGWNSPLHF. In DNA, the CDR3 is TGTGCCAGCAGTTTTTACACAGGGGGCTGGAATTCACCCCTCCACTTT.

The chain joins TRBV6-1 to TRBJ1-1, with TRBD1 matching 8 bases. CDR1 and CDR2 from the germline V gene are MNHNS and SASEGT. The CDR3 consists of 14 residues. Trimming took 6 bases from V and 1 from J; bases not matched to a gene: 4. The CDR3 protein is CASRQGQANTEAFF. DNA for the CDR3: TGTGCCAGCAGGCAGGGACAGGCGAACACTGAAGCTTTCTTT.

This clonotype was counted a few times. The chain carries TRBV2 and TRBJ1-5, with 9 bases that match TRBD1. The ends lost 4 bases at V and 9 bases at J; junction bases unmatched: 7. This CDR3 contains 14 residues. The germline V gene has CDR1 SNHLY and CDR2 FYNNEI. DNA of the CDR3: TGTGCCAGCAGTGGGGGACAGGGTTATGGGCCCCAGCATTTT. This gives the protein CASSGGQGYGPQHF.

V usage is TRBV4-3 and J usage is TRBJ2-5; tentative D call: TRBD2 (5 bases). CDR1 is LGHNA and CDR2 is YSLEER in the germline V gene. The V and J ends lost 0 bases and 3 bases respectively, with 8 bases between them. The length of the CDR3 is 14 residues. The CDR3 DNA reads as TGCGCCAGCAGCCAAGATTGGCGGGAAGAGACCCAGTACTTC. Amino acid sequence: CASSQDWREETQYF.

This clonotype was seen more than once but under ten times. This chain connects TRBV6-1 to TRBJ1-5; D call uncertain. Deletions cut 8 bases from V and 0 bases from J, with 11 bases between. Looked up from germline, CDR1 is MNHNS and CDR2 is SASEGT. The CDR3 loop spans 14 amino acids. CDR3 sequence (DNA): TGTGCCAGCTCCGGAACGTATAGCAATCAGCCCCAGCATTTT. It yields the protein CASSGTYSNQPQHF.

This clonotype was counted a few times. This chain connects TRBV7-3 to TRBJ2-5; the D gene could be TRBD1 or TRBD2 (6 bases each). Between the trimmed V and J ends, which lost 8 bases and 2 bases, there was a span of 12 bases. CDR1 SGHTA and CDR2 FQGTGA come from the germline V gene. The CDR3 has 13 amino acids. The CDR3 DNA reads as TGTGCCAGCGCTCGGGGGCAACAAGAGACCCAGTACTTC. Protein product: CASARGQQETQYF.

The chain is built from TRBV28 and TRBJ1-6, with D perhaps TRBD1 (6 bases). CDR3 length equals 15 residues. From germline, CDR1 is MDHEN and CDR2 SYDVKM. Trimming removed 8 bases from V and 6 bases from J, with 17 bases in between. The CDR3 loop reads CASAGPGEINSPLHF. In DNA, the CDR3 is TGTGCCAGCGCAGGGCCAGGGGAAATTAATTCACCCCTCCACTTT.

V gene TRBV12-3 or TRBV12-4 combines with J gene TRBJ1-5; no definite D call. V lost 3 bases to trimming and J lost 8 bases, with 8 bases between them. CDR3 length equals 12 residues. The CDR3 region is CASSFSPEPQHF. CDR3 DNA sequence: TGTGCCAGCAGTTTCTCCCCCGAGCCCCAGCATTTT.

Of note for this clonotype: Germline and junction disagree at one end, which may indicate a read error. This sequence joins TRBV6-1 and TRBJ1-6; 11 bases agree with TRBD1. The V gene's germline CDR1 is MNHNS and CDR2 SASEGT. This CDR3 has 15 residues. The CDR3 DNA reads as TGTGCCAACAGTGGGACAGGGGGATTTAATTCACCCCTCCACTTT. The encoded protein is CANSGTGGFNSPLHF.

J is TRBJ2-5 and V is TRBV20-1; D remains unclear. In germline, CDR1 is DFQATT, CDR2 SNEGSKA (reference sequence). The ends were cut back, 1 base at V and 6 bases at J, with 9 bases in the middle. The CDR3 runs 12 residues. For the CDR3, the DNA is TGCAGTGCTAGAGCCGGGCCTCAGACCCAGTACTTC. It codes for CSARAGPQTQYF.

This clonotype was counted between two and nine times. The genes are TRBV12-3 or TRBV12-4 and TRBJ1-1, with D possibly matching TRBD1 (6 bases). Trimming took off 7 bases at V and 1 base at J, with 13 bases between the two ends. CDR3 length equals 14 residues. This chain's CDR3 is CASIPGHTNTEAFF. CDR3 DNA sequence: TGTGCCAGCATCCCGGGACACACGAACACTGAAGCTTTCTTT.